This TCR beta chain was observed in a study of molecular identifiers for immune sequencing clone quantification. Study conclusions and caveats: In cases of identical TCR molecules sharing a barcode, highly expanded clone sizes could be underestimated. Clones carrying above 20 RNA copies accounted for over 97% of effector molecules, under 1% in naive cells.

CDR3 size: 16 residues. From germline, CDR1 is SGHAT and CDR2 FQNNGV. The V gene end was trimmed by 5 bases and the J gene end by 4 bases; junction bases not matched to a gene: 13. This clonotype was counted many times. No antigen is known for it. CD8+CD4-CCR7+CD45RA+ cells were sorted as naive CD8 T cells. TCRdb recomputed calls from the PCR reads with MiXCR, one row per CDR3 protein. This sample carries about 36,000 distinct CDR3 sequences, around 20% of them seen once, and the ten largest clones take about 6.2%. This TCR was sampled from a human donor in good health. Some libraries in this study had Jurkat cell RNA spiked in. The V call is TRBV11-2, the J call TRBJ1-2; TRBD1 matches at 7 bases. Sequencing input: naive CD8+ T cells from blood, with Jurkat cell RNA spiked in. Subset of the sample: FACS-sorted CD8+CD4-CCR7+CD45RA+ naive T cells. CDR3 residues: CASSGPTGMRVYGYTF. DNA for the CDR3: TGTGCCAGCAGCGGACCGACAGGGATGAGGGTCTATGGCTACACCTTC.